This passage covers 32 T cell receptor beta chains from one sample sequenced in a study of blood T cells in healthy people across ages. A second PCR of 7 to 11 cycles used a sample-barcoded 5' primer and a J-beta primer mix. TCRdb analysed the 5' RACE reads with MiXCR anew, one entry per CDR3 protein. There are more than 1.4 million distinct CDR3 sequences in the sample; roughly 40% occur only once, and 6.5% to 10% lies in the top ten. Sequencing used blood. Every receptor here comes from a woman between 18 and 29 years old in good health.

To note about this clonotype: One end of the junction does not line up with germline, which may come from a read error. V usage is TRBV9 and J usage is TRBJ2-1, with 13 bases fitting TRBD2. CDR3 length: 16 residues. The germline CDR1 and CDR2 sequences are SGDLS and YYNGEE. This CDR3 is CASSFLTSGGAFERFF. The CDR3 DNA follows: TGTGCCAGCAGCTTCCTAACTAGCGGGGGGGCCTTTGAGCGGTTCTTC.

The chain carries TRBV6-5 and TRBJ2-7, with TRBD1 identical over 8 bases. The CDR3 length is 14 residues. V shed 6 bases and J 2 bases; nucleotides not matched to a gene: 6. Germline values: CDR1 MNHEY, CDR2 SVGAGI. CDR3 in amino acids: CASSSDRGTYEQYF. CDR3 in DNA: TGTGCCAGCAGCTCCGACAGGGGTACCTACGAGCAGTACTTC.

V usage is TRBV7-3 and J usage is TRBJ2-1; D unclear. Germline V gives CDR1 SGHTA, CDR2 FQGTGA. Trimming removed 0 bases at V and 13 bases at J, with 19 bases between. The CDR3 totals 15 residues. The CDR3, as DNA: TGTGCCAGCAGCTTAACTCAGCAGGCCCAAGAGACCCAGTTCTTC. It translates to CASSLTQQAQETQFF.

The V call is TRBV10-3, the J call TRBJ2-1; 8 nucleotides line up with TRBD1. The CDR3 consists of 14 residues. The V gene end was trimmed by 7 bases and the J gene end by 6 bases; junction bases not matched to a gene: 8. The germline gives CDR1 ENHRY, CDR2 SYGVKD. CDR3 protein: CAINGQGLGNEQFF. The CDR3, as DNA: TGTGCCATCAATGGACAGGGTTTAGGCAATGAGCAGTTCTTC.

This chain uses TRBV3-1 with TRBJ2-1; a weak D match, TRBD2 (6 bases). Trimming removed 7 bases at V and 5 bases at J, with 18 bases between. Germline V gene sequence: CDR1 LGHDT, CDR2 YNNKEL (reference sequence). There are 15 residues in the CDR3. The CDR3: CASTSGGIRDNEQFF. CDR3 coding DNA: TGTGCCAGCACCTCGGGCGGGATTAGAGACAATGAGCAGTTCTTC.

The chain has TRBV1 and TRBJ2-7; TRBD2 is the table's D call, not checked against the DNA. TRBV1 is a pseudogene locus. This CDR3 is 12 amino acids long. CDR3 in DNA: TGCACCAGCAGGGGACTAGTACCCGAGCAGTACTTC. This sequence encodes CTSRGLVPEQYF.

The chain couples TRBV7-9 to TRBJ2-7, with a tentative D call TRBD1 (6 bases). The CDR3 runs to 12 residues. The germline V gene encodes CDR1 SEHNR and CDR2 FQNEAQ (reference sequence). The ends were cut back, 7 bases at V and 4 bases at J, with 11 bases in the middle. The CDR3 reads CASMSDSYEQYF. The CDR3, as DNA: TGTGCCAGCATGTCGGACAGTTACGAGCAGTACTTC.

The chain is built from TRBV7-8 and TRBJ1-6; TRBD1 matches 7 bases. Germline V gene lookup returns CDR1 SGHVS and CDR2 FQNEAQ. After removal of 5 bases from V and 6 bases from J, the junction contained 7 bases not matched to a gene. CDR3 size: 15 residues. CDR3 bases: TGTGCCAGCAGCCCTACCGGGACAGTTAATTCACCCCTCCACTTT. This translates into CASSPTGTVNSPLHF.

This clonotype was found a few times. The chain links TRBV5-1 to TRBJ2-5; D gene uncertain. The CDR3 runs to 13 residues. Trimming removed 4 bases from V and 5 bases from J, with 12 bases in between. Germline assignment: CDR1 SGHRS and CDR2 YFSETQ. In DNA form, the CDR3 reads TGCGCCAGCAGCGAACCCTCGAGGGAGACCCAGTACTTC. It yields the protein CASSEPSRETQYF.

The V gene is TRBV9, the J gene TRBJ2-7; D gene unclear. Looked up from germline, CDR1 is SGDLS and CDR2 is YYNGEE. With 3 bases removed from V and 2 bases from J, the gap between germline ends came to 9 bases. This CDR3 has 13 residues. The DNA for the CDR3 is TGTGCCAGCAGCGACGGTTCAACCTACGAGCAGTACTTC. This gives the protein CASSDGSTYEQYF. Using reference TRBV9 and TRBJ2-7 for the parts outside the CDR3, the full variable domain is DSGVTQTPKHLITATGQRVTLRCSPRSGDLSVYWYQQSLDQGLQFLIQYYNGEERAKGNILERFSAQQFPDLHSELNLSSLELGDSALYFCASSDGSTYEQYFGPGTRLTVT.

The V call is TRBV4-1, the J call TRBJ2-3; 8 bases agree with TRBD1. The CDR3 covers 16 residues. The V gene end was trimmed by 4 bases and the J gene end by 3 bases; junction bases not matched to a gene: 9. Germline values: CDR1 MGHRA, CDR2 YSYEKL. The CDR3, as DNA: TGCGCCAGCAGCCCGCTCGGACAGGGCATGACAGATACGCAGTATTTT. It translates to CASSPLGQGMTDTQYF.

In its sample, this clonotype was seen a few times. This chain links TRBV19 with TRBJ2-7; a possible D gene is TRBD1 (6 bases). The CDR3 runs to 14 residues. V gave up 5 bases and J gave up 3 bases, with 14 bases separating them. Germline CDR1 is LNHDA and CDR2 is SQIVND (reference sequence). CDR3 in amino acids: CASSPPGHLYEQYF. CDR3 bases: TGTGCCAGTAGTCCCCCGGGACACCTCTACGAGCAGTACTTC.

This chain joins TRBV9 and TRBJ2-7; D unresolved. Trimming left V 0 bases short and J 6 bases short, with 16 bases between. Germline CDR1 is SGDLS and CDR2 is YYNGEE. The CDR3 extends over 15 amino acids. The DNA of the CDR3 is TGTGCCAGCAGCGTAGAGACTTCTCCTGCGCGCGAGCAGTACTTC. Amino acid sequence: CASSVETSPAREQYF. The whole variable domain, filled in from reference TRBV9 and TRBJ2-7, reads DSGVTQTPKHLITATGQRVTLRCSPRSGDLSVYWYQQSLDQGLQFLIQYYNGEERAKGNILERFSAQQFPDLHSELNLSSLELGDSALYFCASSVETSPAREQYFGPGTRLTVT.

This chain links TRBV12-3 or TRBV12-4 with TRBJ1-5; perhaps TRBD1 as D (5 bases). This CDR3 is 20 amino acids long. The ends were cut back, 8 bases at V and 1 base at J, with 30 bases in the middle. The CDR3 sequence is CASSLVLSGRGGGSNQPQHF. The DNA for the CDR3 is TGTGCCAGCTCCCTTGTCCTCTCTGGGCGGGGGGGAGGAAGCAATCAGCCCCAGCATTTT.

V is TRBV5-1 and J is TRBJ2-5; no clear D. Germline values: CDR1 SGHRS, CDR2 YFSETQ. The CDR3 has 14 residues. V lost 0 bases, J lost 7 bases, and 13 bases lay in between. CDR3: CASSLDGTSRTQYF. The CDR3 DNA sequence: TGCGCCAGCAGCTTGGATGGAACCTCCAGGACCCAGTACTTC.

The chain employs TRBV27 and TRBJ2-2; tentative D call: TRBD1 (6 bases). The CDR3 runs 15 residues. Germline V gene data show CDR1 as MNHEY and CDR2 as SMNVEV (reference sequence). V shed 4 bases and J shed 4 bases, with 13 bases lying between them. The CDR3 nucleotides are TGTGCCAGCAGTTATGAAGGCAGGGGCACCGGGGAGCTGTTTTTT. It yields the protein CASSYEGRGTGELFF.

The chain employs TRBV7-9 and TRBJ2-5; D remains ambiguous. This CDR3 spans 11 amino acids. Germline assignment: CDR1 SEHNR and CDR2 FQNEAQ (reference sequence). Trimming stripped 4 bases from V and 11 bases from J, with 11 bases between. Here the CDR3 DNA reads TGTGCCAGCAGCTCATATGAAAGTCAGTACTTC. Translation gives CASSSYESQYF.

The chain carries TRBV5-1 and TRBJ2-7, with D maybe TRBD1 (5 bases). CDR1 SGHRS and CDR2 YFSETQ come from the germline V gene. V dropped 2 bases and J dropped 0 bases, with 21 bases sitting between them. The CDR3 contains 18 residues. This chain's CDR3 is CASSLSPAGRTSSYEQYF. The CDR3 DNA reads as TGCGCCAGCAGCTTATCCCCAGCCGGACGGACAAGCTCCTACGAGCAGTACTTC.

A word on this clonotype: At one end the junction does not follow the germline gene, possibly because of a read error. V usage is TRBV7-7 and J usage is TRBJ2-3; 11 bases align to TRBD2. The germline V gene has CDR1 SSHAT and CDR2 FNYEAQ (reference sequence). This CDR3 has 15 residues. This chain's CDR3 is CASSFTSGSADTQYF. CDR3 coding DNA: TGTGCTAGCAGTTTCACTAGCGGGAGTGCGGATACGCAGTATTTT.

The table lists this clonotype with a few counts. This chain links TRBV11-2 with TRBJ2-7, with 13 nucleotides matching TRBD2. The V segment lost 5 bases and the J segment 7 bases; nucleotides outside the gene matches: 14. Germline V gene sequence: CDR1 SGHAT, CDR2 FQNNGV. CDR3 length: 17 residues. The CDR3 loop is CASSIQGLAGMSREQYF. As DNA, the CDR3 is TGTGCCAGCAGCATACAGGGACTAGCGGGAATGTCGAGAGAGCAGTACTTC.

The genes are TRBV5-1 and TRBJ2-7; D is perhaps TRBD1 or TRBD2 (5 bases each). The CDR3 has 16 amino acids. The V gene lost 2 bases and the J gene lost 6 bases, with 21 bases spanning the gap. Germline assignment: CDR1 SGHRS and CDR2 YFSETQ. In DNA form, the CDR3 reads TGCGCCAGCAGCTTTCCTGAAGCGGACCGTGGGGGCGAGCAGTACTTC. Its protein is CASSFPEADRGGEQYF.

The chain couples TRBV3-1 to TRBJ1-4; 7 bases match TRBD1. The length of the CDR3 is 14 residues. V shed 2 bases, J shed 7 bases, and the junction held 4 bases outside the gene matches. The germline CDR1 and CDR2 sequences are LGHDT and YNNKEL (reference sequence). This chain's CDR3 is CASSQQGEGEKLFF. CDR3 DNA: TGTGCCAGCAGCCAACAGGGGGAGGGTGAAAAACTGTTTTTT.

This chain joins TRBV18 and TRBJ2-5; 11 nucleotides match TRBD2. V dropped 6 bases and J dropped 7; count of bases not matched to a gene: 10. The CDR3 totals 15 residues. From germline, CDR1 is KGHSH and CDR2 LQKENI. The CDR3 DNA reads as TGTGCCAGCTCGTCACTAGCGGGGGACCTTGGGACCCAGTACTTC. It translates to CASSSLAGDLGTQYF.

This rearrangement joins TRBV7-9 to TRBJ1-2; D is uncertain. Germline assignment: CDR1 SEHNR and CDR2 FQNEAQ (reference sequence). CDR3 length equals 14 residues. The V end lost 5 bases, the J end lost 2 bases, and 12 bases lay between the germline ends. CDR3 loop: CASSVVSGNYGYTF. In nucleotides, the CDR3 is TGTGCCAGCAGCGTAGTGTCCGGGAACTATGGCTACACCTTC.

This clonotype has a handful of counts. The chain couples TRBV4-1 to TRBJ2-7; D possibly uses TRBD1 or TRBD2 (5 bases each). The CDR3 is 14 amino acids. The germline V and J ends were trimmed by 0 bases and 3 bases, with 9 bases remaining between them. Germline V gives CDR1 MGHRA, CDR2 YSYEKL. The DNA for the CDR3 is TGCGCCAGCAGCCAAGAAGAGGGGAGCTACGAGCAGTACTTC. Its translation: CASSQEEGSYEQYF.

This clonotype was counted only a few times. The chain recombines TRBV21-1 with TRBJ1-2; the table's D call of TRBD1 was not tested on the DNA. TRBV21-1 is described as a pseudogene. The CDR3 runs 14 residues. DNA of the CDR3: TGTGCCAGCAGGAGAGGACAGCCCTTTTATGGCTACACCTTC. Translation: CASRRGQPFYGYTF.

The V call is TRBV19, the J call TRBJ1-1, with D tentatively TRBD1 (6 bases). Between the trimmed V and J ends, which lost 1 base and 7 bases, there was a span of 13 bases. There are 14 residues in the CDR3. Per germline, CDR1 LNHDA and CDR2 SQIVND (reference sequence). CDR3 residues: CASSIGPGGGEAFF. For the CDR3, the DNA is TGTGCCAGTAGTATAGGCCCCGGAGGGGGTGAAGCTTTCTTT.

The V call is TRBV5-1, the J call TRBJ2-1; the match to TRBD2 covers 15 bases. Judging by the DNA end, TRBJ2-7 fits better; the J call may be wrong. In germline, CDR1 is SGHRS, CDR2 YFSETQ. The CDR3 extends over 18 amino acids. The CDR3 here is CASSRTSGGESSYNEQYF. Written as DNA, the CDR3 is TGCGCCAGCAGCCGGACTAGCGGGGGGGAGAGCTCCTACAATGAGCAGTACTTC.

The genes are TRBV5-1 and TRBJ2-1; weak D call: TRBD2 (5 bases). The CDR3 consists of 15 residues. Germline values: CDR1 SGHRS, CDR2 YFSETQ. Trimming cost V 4 bases and J 2 bases, with 13 bases left between them. Here the CDR3 DNA reads TGCGCCAGCAGCACGGAGGACTCCACCTACAATGAGCAGTTCTTC. This sequence encodes CASSTEDSTYNEQFF.

This clonotype was counted many times. This sequence joins TRBV12-3 or TRBV12-4 and TRBJ2-7; D ambiguous. The CDR3 covers 11 residues. The ends were cut back, 5 bases at V and 2 bases at J, with 4 bases in the middle. CDR3 residues: CASSPPYEQYF. The CDR3, as DNA: TGTGCCAGCAGTCCCCCCTACGAGCAGTACTTC.

In this sample, this clonotype turned up many times. The CDR3 DNA sequence: TGTGCCAGCAGCCGTTCGGGATCCTGGGCTGGCACTGAAGCTTTCTTT. This translates into CASSRSGSWAGTEAFF. The genes are TRBV3-1 and TRBJ1-1; D gene uncertain. Germline-derived CDR1 and CDR2 are LGHDT and YNNKEL (reference sequence). Trimming stripped 4 bases from V and 4 bases from J, with 19 bases between. The CDR3 is 16 residues long.

This clonotype was observed a few times. The genes are TRBV7-3 and TRBJ2-3; TRBD1 might be the D (5 bases). V shed 1 base and J shed 0 bases, with 8 bases lying between them. The CDR3 has 15 amino acids. Germline-derived CDR1 and CDR2 are SGHTA and FQGTGA. CDR3 bases: TGTGCCAGCAGCTTAAGGGGCAGGAGCACAGATACGCAGTATTTT. The encoded protein is CASSLRGRSTDTQYF. Full variable domain (outside the CDR3, taken from reference TRBV7-3 and TRBJ2-3): GAGVSQTPSNKVTEKGKYVELRCDPISGHTALYWYRQSLGQGPEFLIYFQGTGAADDSGLPNDRFFAVRPEGSVSTLKIQRTERGDSAVYLCASSLRGRSTDTQYFGPGTRLTVL.